This entry is about one T cell receptor beta chain. The data stem from a study of blood T cell repertoires in COVID-19. Germline assignment: CDR1 SGHNT and CDR2 YYREEE (reference sequence). The V and J ends lost 2 bases and 4 bases, in that order; junction bases with no gene match: 6. The CDR3 runs 14 residues. This table comes from immunoSEQ multiplex PCR, and its TCRdb copy is limited to in-frame clones, with some not included. This sample yields 280,000 or so clones, of which approximately 89% are seen a single time; roughly an eighth belongs to the top ten. Sequenced input: peripheral blood. The source of this sequence is a woman aged 55 to 70 with acute or convalescent COVID-19. The gene calls are TRBV5-4 and TRBJ2-7; 7 bases map to TRBD2. The CDR3 reads CASSFGGSDYEQYF. Written as DNA, the CDR3 is TGTGCCAGCAGCTTCGGCGGGAGCGATTACGAGCAGTACTTC.